The 5 T cell receptor beta chains reported below all come from one sample, sequenced in a study of regulatory T cells in long-lasting Graves disease. Investigators prepared the TCR beta libraries by applying iRepertoire HTBI primers and Arm-PCR of CDR3 regions. MiXCR, run by TCRdb on the multiplex PCR reads, gives a single entry per CDR3 protein. This repertoire shows 650,000 to 850,000 distinct CDR3 sequences, about 32% found once; its top ten account for around 42%. Time point here: persistent/refractory GD, antithyroid drugs over 5 years with positive TRAb. From RNA extracted from PBMCs, the TCR library was made. Specimen: peripheral blood mononuclear cells (PBMCs), collected when the disease was refractory, from a patient treated with antithyroid drugs. These receptor sequences come from a female donor with Graves disease.

This clonotype has a handful of counts. CDR3 bases: TGTGCCAGCAGCCAAGCTTCGAGCACCGGGGAGCTGTTTTTT. Protein: CASSQASSTGELFF. The J gene is TRBJ2-2, the V gene TRBV3-1; D gene unclear. V was clipped by 1 base and J by 4 bases, with 7 bases between them. Germline V gene data show CDR1 as LGHDT and CDR2 as YNNKEL (reference sequence). The CDR3 has 14 amino acids.

This clonotype was recorded a few times. The rearrangement joins TRBV19 to TRBJ1-5; D not resolved. The germline V gene encodes CDR1 LNHDA and CDR2 SQIVND (reference sequence). The germline V and J ends were trimmed by 5 bases and 7 bases, with 12 bases remaining between them. This CDR3 comprises 13 residues. Written as DNA, the CDR3 is TGTGCCAGTAGTGAGACTAAGGTCCAGCCCCAGCATTTT. Protein: CASSETKVQPQHF.

This clonotype was seen only a few times. This chain uses TRBV3-1 with TRBJ1-2, with D unclear. The germline V gene has CDR1 LGHDT and CDR2 YNNKEL (reference sequence). The CDR3 has 14 amino acids. V was cut by 0 bases and J by 8 bases, with 13 bases left in between. CDR3 in DNA: TGTGCCAGCAGCCAAGATAGAACAGCGGGAGGCTACACCTTC. Translation gives CASSQDRTAGGYTF.

CDR3 protein: CAWNWGGGTEAFF. CDR3 DNA: TGTGCCTGGAACTGGGGGGGTGGGACTGAAGCTTTCTTT. This chain links TRBV30 with TRBJ1-1; D is possibly TRBD1 (5 bases). This CDR3 has 13 residues. Germline assignment: CDR1 GTSNPN and CDR2 SVGIG (reference sequence). V was trimmed by 4 bases and J by 5 bases, leaving 14 bases between them.

In the case of this clonotype: The junction differs from germline at one of its ends, possibly a read error. The CDR3 DNA reads as TGTGCCAGCGGTTTAAGGCCCCACGCAGCTAACTATGGCTACACCTTC. This codes for CASGLRPHAANYGYTF. The rearrangement joins TRBV12-3 or TRBV12-4 to TRBJ1-2; D uncertain. This CDR3 region has 16 residues.